This T cell receptor (beta chain) was documented in a study of T cell changes during pregnancy in multiple sclerosis. Repertoires were generated with immunoSEQ multiplex PCR, while TCRdb's copy carries only in-frame clones and drops some. The top ten hold approximately 0.91% of the sample, which has tens of thousands of clones, around 94% seen once. Sequenced material: CD4+ T cells from peripheral blood mononuclear cells, taken in the second trimester of pregnancy. The clonotype originates from a female donor in good health, enrolled as a control in a pregnancy study.

The CDR3 loop reads CASSLLRGTRFF. CDR3 nucleotides: TGTGCCAGCAGCTTGTTAAGAGGGACAAGGTTCTTC. V gene TRBV5-4 combines with J gene TRBJ2-1, with D possibly matching TRBD1 (6 bases). The CDR3 sequence is 12 residues long. V was trimmed by 1 base and J by 15 bases, leaving 14 bases between them. Germline V CDR1 and CDR2: SGHNT, YYREEE (reference sequence).